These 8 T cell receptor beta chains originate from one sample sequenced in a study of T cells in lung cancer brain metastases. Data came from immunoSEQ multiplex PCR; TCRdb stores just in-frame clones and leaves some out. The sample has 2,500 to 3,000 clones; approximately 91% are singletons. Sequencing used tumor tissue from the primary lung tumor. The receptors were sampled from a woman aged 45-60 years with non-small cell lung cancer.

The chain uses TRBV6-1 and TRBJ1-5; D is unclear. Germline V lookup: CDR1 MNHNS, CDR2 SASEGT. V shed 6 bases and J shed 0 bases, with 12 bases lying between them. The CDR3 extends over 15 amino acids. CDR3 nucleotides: TGTGCCAGCAGGGCAAACAGCGCTAGCAATCAGCCCCAGCATTTT. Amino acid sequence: CASRANSASNQPQHF.

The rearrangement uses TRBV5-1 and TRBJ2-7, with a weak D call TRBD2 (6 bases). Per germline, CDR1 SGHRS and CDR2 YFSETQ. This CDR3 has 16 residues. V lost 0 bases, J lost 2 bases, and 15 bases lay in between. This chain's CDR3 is CASSLARGGGAYEQYF. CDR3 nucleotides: TGCGCCAGCAGCTTGGCGCGGGGCGGTGGAGCCTACGAGCAGTACTTC.

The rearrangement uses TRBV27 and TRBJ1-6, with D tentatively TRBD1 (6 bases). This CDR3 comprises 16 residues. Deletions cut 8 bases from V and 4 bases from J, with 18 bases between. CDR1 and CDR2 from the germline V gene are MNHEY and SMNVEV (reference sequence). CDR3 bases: TGTGCCAGCGGCAGGATCACAGGGAGTTATAATTCACCCCTCCACTTT. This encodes CASGRITGSYNSPLHF.

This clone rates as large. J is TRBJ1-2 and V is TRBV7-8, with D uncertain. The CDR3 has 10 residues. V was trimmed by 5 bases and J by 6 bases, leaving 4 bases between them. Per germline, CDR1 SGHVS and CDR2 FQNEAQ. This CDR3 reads CASSADGYTF. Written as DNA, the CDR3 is TGTGCCAGCAGCGCTGATGGCTACACCTTC.

The CDR3 spells CASSPTEGKGYEQYF. CDR3 DNA: TGTGCCAGCTCACCTACCGAGGGAAAGGGCTACGAGCAGTACTTC. The chain employs TRBV18 and TRBJ2-7; D is possibly TRBD2 (5 bases). CDR1 KGHSH and CDR2 LQKENI come from the germline V gene. The V end was cut by 3 bases, the J end by 3 bases, with 15 bases between. This CDR3 comprises 15 residues.

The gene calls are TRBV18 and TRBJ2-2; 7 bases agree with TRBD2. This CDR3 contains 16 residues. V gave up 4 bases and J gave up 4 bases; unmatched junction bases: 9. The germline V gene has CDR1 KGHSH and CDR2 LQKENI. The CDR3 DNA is TGTGCCAGCTCACGGGCAGCGGGAAGGGGCACCGGGGAGCTGTTTTTT. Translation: CASSRAAGRGTGELFF.

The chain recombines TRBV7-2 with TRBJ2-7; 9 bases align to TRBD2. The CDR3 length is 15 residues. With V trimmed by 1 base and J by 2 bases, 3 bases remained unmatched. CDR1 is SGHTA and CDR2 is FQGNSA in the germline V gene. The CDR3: CASSLEAGGPYEQYF. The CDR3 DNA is TGTGCCAGCAGCTTAGAAGCGGGGGGCCCCTACGAGCAGTACTTC.

CDR3 residues: CASSSDRVGSGANVLTF. The CDR3 DNA is TGTGCCAGCAGCTCCGACAGGGTTGGCTCTGGGGCCAACGTCCTGACTTTC. V usage is TRBV7-2 and J usage is TRBJ2-6; 7 positions match TRBD1. The J segment lost 0 bases and the V segment lost 4 bases, leaving 6 bases of the junction unmatched. The germline V gene encodes CDR1 SGHTA and CDR2 FQGNSA. The CDR3 covers 17 residues.